These 22 T cell receptor beta chains share one sample of origin, sequenced in a study of blood T cell repertoires in COVID-19. TCRdb's copy holds only in-frame clones and misses some; the assay was immunoSEQ multiplex PCR. Among a few hundred thousand clones, roughly 90% were seen once, and the ten largest hold about 2.7%. The material sequenced was PBMCs or T cells enriched from blood (not recorded which). These receptors originate from a woman in her 30s who had recovered from COVID-19.

J is TRBJ2-7 and V is TRBV3-1 (or the pseudogene TRBV3-2); 7 bases line up with TRBD2. Germline V gene data show CDR1 as LGHDT and CDR2 as YNNKEL (reference sequence). Trimming at V came to 1 base and at J to 5 bases, leaving 20 bases not matched to a gene. The CDR3 is 19 residues long. CDR3: CASSQARGLDLPRRDEQYF. The CDR3 DNA follows: TGTGCCAGCAGCCAAGCACGTGGACTAGACCTCCCACGTCGGGACGAGCAGTACTTC.

The chain combines TRBV15 with TRBJ1-1, with a tentative D call TRBD1 (6 bases). The germline V gene encodes CDR1 LNHNV and CDR2 YYDKDF (reference sequence). The CDR3 is 14 amino acids. V lost 5 bases, J lost 5 bases, and 15 bases lay in between. The CDR3 loop reads CATSVRGLGTEAFF. CDR3 bases: TGTGCCACCAGCGTCAGGGGTCTGGGGACTGAAGCTTTCTTT.

The chain recombines TRBV18 with TRBJ1-1, with TRBD1 matching 7 bases. Per germline, CDR1 KGHSH and CDR2 LQKENI. The CDR3 is 13 residues long. J was trimmed by 3 bases and V by 4 bases; bases with no gene match: 2. The CDR3 protein is CASSRDSDTEAFF. The CDR3 region has the DNA TGTGCCAGCTCACGGGACAGCGACACTGAAGCTTTCTTT.

In nucleotides, the CDR3 is TGTGCCAGCAGCCTGGGCGGGGGGGTCAATGAGCAGTTCTTC. As protein: CASSLGGGVNEQFF. The V and J genes are TRBV11-3 and TRBJ2-1, with 9 nucleotides matching TRBD2. This CDR3 comprises 14 residues. V gave up 5 bases and J gave up 6 bases; unmatched junction bases: 5. Germline assignment: CDR1 SGHNT and CDR2 YENEEA.

V gene TRBV3-1 (or the pseudogene TRBV3-2) combines with J gene TRBJ1-3, with 9 bases aligning to TRBD1. The trim removed 2 bases at V and 4 bases at J, leaving 3 bases unmatched. The CDR3 runs to 15 residues. The germline V gene has CDR1 LGHDT and CDR2 YNNKEL (reference sequence). The CDR3 DNA reads as TGTGCCAGCAGCCAACTAGGGACAGGGGGAAACACCATATATTTT. Translation gives CASSQLGTGGNTIYF.

The sample holds one count of this clone. This chain joins TRBV10-1 and TRBJ2-3, with D maybe TRBD1 (6 bases). The CDR3 sequence is 15 residues long. The V end lost 2 bases, the J end lost 2 bases, and 11 bases lay between the germline ends. Germline values: CDR1 WNHNN, CDR2 SYGVQD (reference sequence). CDR3 nucleotides: TGCGCCAGCAGTGAGAGTAGGGGGATCACAGATACGCAGTATTTT. Translation: CASSESRGITDTQYF.

V usage is TRBV27 and J usage is TRBJ2-7, with 7 nucleotides matching TRBD1. Germline V gene sequence: CDR1 MNHEY, CDR2 SMNVEV (reference sequence). The CDR3 is made up of 15 amino acids. V was pared by 8 bases and J by 1 base, with 11 bases of the junction left unmatched. The CDR3 DNA is TGTGCCAGCGGCAACTGGGACAGCCAATCCTACGAGCAGTACTTC. Its protein product is CASGNWDSQSYEQYF.

About this clone: The sample holds other DNA sequences that translate to the same CDR3. The chain employs TRBV28 and TRBJ1-1, with D perhaps matching TRBD1 (6 bases). The CDR3 is 15 amino acids. Trimming stripped 1 base from V and 1 base from J, with 10 bases between. CDR1 MDHEN and CDR2 SYDVKM come from the germline V gene. CDR3 sequence reads: CASSLLDSKNTEAFF. As DNA, the CDR3 is TGTGCCAGCAGTTTATTGGACAGCAAGAACACTGAAGCTTTCTTT. Complete variable domain (other parts from reference TRBV28 and TRBJ1-1): DVKVTQSSRYLVKRTGEKVFLECVQDMDHENMFWYRQDPGLGLRLIYFSYDVKMKEKGDIPEGYSVSREKKERFSLILESASTNQTSMYLCASSLLDSKNTEAFFGQGTRLTVV.

The rearrangement joins TRBV19 to TRBJ2-1, with D maybe TRBD2 (5 bases). The germline V and J ends were trimmed by 3 bases and 1 base, with 16 bases remaining between them. The CDR3 sequence is 17 residues long. The germline gives CDR1 LNHDA, CDR2 SQIVND (reference sequence). The CDR3 protein is CASSISGLDRSYNEQFF. CDR3 in DNA: TGTGCCAGTAGTATCTCAGGACTCGACCGTTCCTACAATGAGCAGTTCTTC.

This chain links TRBV7-9 with TRBJ2-7, with 13 bases fitting TRBD2. The CDR3 is made up of 16 amino acids. Germline V lookup: CDR1 SEHNR, CDR2 FQNEAQ (reference sequence). Trimming at V came to 1 base and at J to 4 bases, leaving 4 bases not matched to a gene. The chain's CDR3 is CASSLGTSGSWYEQYF. CDR3 DNA sequence: TGTGCCAGCAGCTTAGGGACTAGCGGGAGTTGGTACGAGCAGTACTTC.

The V and J genes are TRBV27 and TRBJ2-3, with 9 nucleotides matching TRBD2. There are 15 residues in the CDR3. Trimming removed 5 bases from V and 3 bases from J; junction bases left unmatched: 6. Germline-derived CDR1 and CDR2 are MNHEY and SMNVEV (reference sequence). This CDR3 is CASSPRGGPTDTQYF. CDR3 DNA: TGTGCCAGCAGTCCGCGGGGGGGCCCAACAGATACGCAGTATTTT.

The CDR3 DNA is TGTGCCAGCAGACTACGGACAGGGAATTTTGAAAACACCATATATTTT. Its protein is CASRLRTGNFENTIYF. V gene TRBV28 combines with J gene TRBJ1-3; TRBD1 agrees at 8 bases. This CDR3 contains 16 residues. Unmatched junction bases numbered 13, after V lost 6 bases and J lost 6 bases. The germline V gene encodes CDR1 MDHEN and CDR2 SYDVKM.

The chain links TRBV28 to TRBJ2-7; 7 positions match TRBD2. With 10 bases clipped from V and 7 bases from J, the junction kept 28 bases outside the gene matches. The germline V gene encodes CDR1 MDHEN and CDR2 SYDVKM. This CDR3 has 18 residues. The CDR3 coding sequence is TGTGCCAACCTCTCTGTGGGAGGGCGCGGGTCCCATGCGGGAGAGCAGTACTTC. Its protein product is CANLSVGGRGSHAGEQYF.

The chain uses TRBV28 and TRBJ1-2; D remains ambiguous. Trimming removed 6 bases from V and 5 bases from J, with 19 bases in between. Germline V gives CDR1 MDHEN, CDR2 SYDVKM. The CDR3 contains 15 residues. The CDR3 DNA reads as TGTGCCAGCAGGCCCGGAGACCTCAGACCATATGGCTACACCTTC. Its translation: CASRPGDLRPYGYTF.

The chain uses TRBV27 and TRBJ2-6, with a weak D call TRBD1 (5 bases). Germline V gene sequence: CDR1 MNHEY, CDR2 SMNVEV (reference sequence). This CDR3 has 16 amino acids. V was clipped by 5 bases and J by 2 bases, with 13 bases between them. In nucleotides, the CDR3 is TGTGCCAGCAGTCTGAACAGGTCTCCTGGGGCCAACGTCCTGACTTTC. Translating it yields CASSLNRSPGANVLTF.

V gene TRBV6-2 or TRBV6-3 combines with J gene TRBJ2-1; maybe TRBD1 (6 bases). CDR1 is MNHEY, CDR2 SVGEGT, per germline. V shed 0 bases and J shed 9 bases, with 12 bases lying between them. The CDR3 is made up of 14 amino acids. The CDR3 region has the DNA TGTGCCAGCAGTTACTCCCCGGACAGCAGTGAGCAGTTCTTC. Protein product: CASSYSPDSSEQFF.

This clone was recorded only once. The chain recombines TRBV5-1 with TRBJ2-5, with 7 bases identical to TRBD2. The CDR3 is made up of 15 amino acids. Germline CDR1 is SGHRS and CDR2 is YFSETQ. V gave up 4 bases and J gave up 5 bases; unmatched junction bases: 11. The CDR3 region is CASSPGLRGGETQYF. The CDR3 DNA is TGCGCCAGCAGCCCAGGTTTGAGGGGAGGGGAGACCCAGTACTTC.

The chain is built from TRBV2 and TRBJ2-3; D may be TRBD2 (6 bases). The germline gives CDR1 SNHLY, CDR2 FYNNEI. The V end lost 3 bases, the J end lost 11 bases, and 21 bases lay between the germline ends. The CDR3 is 15 amino acids. CDR3 loop: CASSERRAHLTQQYF. In DNA form, the CDR3 reads TGTGCCAGCAGTGAGAGGAGGGCCCATCTCACCCAGCAGTATTTT.

The chain uses TRBV7-8 and TRBJ1-2; 7 bases fit TRBD1. V gave up 6 bases and J gave up 2 bases; unmatched junction bases: 6. CDR1 is SGHVS and CDR2 is FQNEAQ in the germline V gene. The CDR3 covers 14 residues. CDR3 sequence reads: CASSYRGTNYGYTF. Here the CDR3 DNA reads TGTGCCAGCAGTTACAGGGGAACCAACTATGGCTACACCTTC.

The chain carries TRBV11-2 and TRBJ2-2, with D perhaps matching TRBD2 (6 bases). Trimming took off 2 bases at V and 1 base at J, with 14 bases between the two ends. CDR1 and CDR2 (germline): SGHAT, FQNNGV. The CDR3 covers 17 residues. The CDR3 DNA follows: TGTGCCAGCAGCTTATTCTCTTGGCGGGGGAACACCGGGGAGCTGTTTTTT. It yields the protein CASSLFSWRGNTGELFF.

The V and J genes are TRBV2 and TRBJ2-1; 12 bases fit TRBD2. Germline V gives CDR1 SNHLY, CDR2 FYNNEI. V lost 11 bases, J lost 7 bases, and 9 bases stayed unmatched. The CDR3 totals 14 residues. CDR3 protein: CAGRTSGEGNEQFF. CDR3 sequence (DNA): TGTGCCGGAAGGACTAGCGGGGAGGGGAATGAGCAGTTCTTC. Looking up the rest from reference TRBV2 and TRBJ2-1 gives the full variable domain: EPEVTQTPSHQVTQMGQEVILRCVPISNHLYFYWYRQILGQKVEFLVSFYNNEISEKSEIFDDQFSVERPDGSNFTLKIRSTKLEDSAMYFCAGRTSGEGNEQFFGPGTRLTVL.

In this sample, this clone turned up a few times. The V and J genes are TRBV7-2 and TRBJ2-3; 8 positions match TRBD2. Per the germline V gene, CDR1 is SGHTA and CDR2 is FQGNSA. Trimming at V came to 3 bases and at J to 1 base, leaving 9 bases not matched to a gene. There are 17 residues in the CDR3. As DNA, the CDR3 is TGTGCCAGCAGCTTCAGGCAAGCGGGAGTTGGCACAGATACGCAGTATTTT. Its protein product is CASSFRQAGVGTDTQYF.